The entry below describes one T cell receptor (beta chain). Its specificity is unknown. The junction had 7 bases not matched to a gene; V was cut back by 6 bases and J by 2 bases. Germline V CDR1 and CDR2: MNHEY, SVGEGT. CDR3 length: 15 amino acids. The sample originates from a study of T cell repertoires in cytomegalovirus infection. Broader study findings: CMV-specific TCR beta clonotypes restricted by HLA-C were the ones dominating the ex vivo response.

MiXCR was run by TCRdb on the reads, yielding one entry per CDR3 protein. The table shows under 200,000 distinct CDR3 sequences, with 17% occurring only once. V usage is TRBV6-2 or TRBV6-3 and J usage is TRBJ1-1; 9 positions agree with TRBD1. The TCR comes from a human donor in good health (CMV status not recorded). Some clones in this sample may be carry-over from other donors' samples. The specimen was CD8+ T cells from PBMCs. Here the CDR3 reads CASRETGQGNTEAFF. For the CDR3, the DNA is TGTGCCAGCAGAGAAACGGGACAGGGAAACACTGAAGCTTTCTTT.